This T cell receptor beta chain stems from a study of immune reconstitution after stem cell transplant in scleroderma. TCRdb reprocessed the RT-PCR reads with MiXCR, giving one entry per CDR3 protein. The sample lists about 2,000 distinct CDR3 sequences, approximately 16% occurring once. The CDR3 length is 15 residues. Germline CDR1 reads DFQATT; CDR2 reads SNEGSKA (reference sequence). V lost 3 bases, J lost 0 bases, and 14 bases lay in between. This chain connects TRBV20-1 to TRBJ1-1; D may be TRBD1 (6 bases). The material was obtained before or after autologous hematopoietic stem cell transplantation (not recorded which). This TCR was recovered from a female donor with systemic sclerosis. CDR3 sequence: CSASPKQGVNTEAFF. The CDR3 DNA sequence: TGCAGTGCTAGCCCCAAACAGGGTGTGAACACTGAAGCTTTCTTT.